Sequencing of this TCR beta chain was carried out in a study of regulatory T cells in long-lasting Graves disease. Study-level findings and limits: The study found persistent patients shared more public clonotypes (about 3,000) than new patients (over 900).

Ten or more counts support this clonotype. What it binds is unknown. Arm-PCR with iRepertoire HTBI primers amplified the CDR3 regions for these TCR beta libraries. The authors' processing: Among the samples, roughly 65 TRBV and more than twelve TRBJ segments were identified. TCRdb recomputed calls from the multiplex PCR reads with MiXCR, one row per CDR3 protein. The V and J calls and clone size are TCRdb's, not the authors'. The sample lists around 510,000 distinct CDR3 sequences, less than 25% occurring once. Documented time point: persistent/refractory GD, antithyroid drugs over 5 years with positive TRAb. Researchers made the TCR library from RNA that was extracted from PBMCs. CDR3 length: 13 amino acids. Germline lookup yields CDR1 MDHEN and CDR2 SYDVKM. The V and J ends lost 8 bases and 0 bases, in that order; junction bases with no gene match: 1.

This specimen was peripheral blood mononuclear cells (PBMCs), taken when the disease was refractory, from a patient treated with antithyroid drugs. The chain combines TRBV28 with TRBJ1-3, with 7 bases aligning to TRBD1. The sequence derives from a female donor with Graves disease. This CDR3 reads CASGTVSGNTIYF. CDR3 coding DNA: TGTGCCAGCGGGACAGTCTCTGGAAACACCATATATTTT. Using reference TRBV28 and TRBJ1-3 for the parts outside the CDR3, the full variable domain is DVKVTQSSRYLVKRTGEKVFLECVQDMDHENMFWYRQDPGLGLRLIYFSYDVKMKEKGDIPEGYSVSREKKERFSLILESASTNQTSMYLCASGTVSGNTIYFGEGSWLTVV.